This T cell receptor (beta chain) was profiled in a study of early T cells in non-severe SARS-CoV-2 infection. For the study at large: Unpaired chains resulted from sequencing bulk RNA of unsorted whole blood.

This CDR3 region has 14 residues. V dropped 6 bases and J dropped 3 bases, with 14 bases sitting between them. Per germline, CDR1 LNHDA and CDR2 SQIVND (reference sequence). Individual cDNA molecules were tagged with unique molecular identifiers, the study reported. TCRdb reprocessed the 5' RACE reads via MiXCR and lists one record per CDR3 protein. The sample records 26,000 or so distinct CDR3 sequences, less than 6.5% being singletons. Study-level points and caveats: Private and CD4 specificities were missed by VDJdb matching, which favored anti-spike CD8 responses.

This clonotype was observed at least ten times. Its antigen is not identified. The sample was whole blood. The sequence was obtained from an adult who was a healthcare worker with PCR-confirmed SARS-CoV-2 infection or an uninfected control (not recorded which). The rearrangement links TRBV19 to TRBJ2-5, with a weak D call TRBD2 (6 bases). CDR3 loop: CASSDHGGEETQYF. The CDR3 DNA reads TGTGCCAGTAGCGACCACGGAGGGGAAGAGACCCAGTACTTC.